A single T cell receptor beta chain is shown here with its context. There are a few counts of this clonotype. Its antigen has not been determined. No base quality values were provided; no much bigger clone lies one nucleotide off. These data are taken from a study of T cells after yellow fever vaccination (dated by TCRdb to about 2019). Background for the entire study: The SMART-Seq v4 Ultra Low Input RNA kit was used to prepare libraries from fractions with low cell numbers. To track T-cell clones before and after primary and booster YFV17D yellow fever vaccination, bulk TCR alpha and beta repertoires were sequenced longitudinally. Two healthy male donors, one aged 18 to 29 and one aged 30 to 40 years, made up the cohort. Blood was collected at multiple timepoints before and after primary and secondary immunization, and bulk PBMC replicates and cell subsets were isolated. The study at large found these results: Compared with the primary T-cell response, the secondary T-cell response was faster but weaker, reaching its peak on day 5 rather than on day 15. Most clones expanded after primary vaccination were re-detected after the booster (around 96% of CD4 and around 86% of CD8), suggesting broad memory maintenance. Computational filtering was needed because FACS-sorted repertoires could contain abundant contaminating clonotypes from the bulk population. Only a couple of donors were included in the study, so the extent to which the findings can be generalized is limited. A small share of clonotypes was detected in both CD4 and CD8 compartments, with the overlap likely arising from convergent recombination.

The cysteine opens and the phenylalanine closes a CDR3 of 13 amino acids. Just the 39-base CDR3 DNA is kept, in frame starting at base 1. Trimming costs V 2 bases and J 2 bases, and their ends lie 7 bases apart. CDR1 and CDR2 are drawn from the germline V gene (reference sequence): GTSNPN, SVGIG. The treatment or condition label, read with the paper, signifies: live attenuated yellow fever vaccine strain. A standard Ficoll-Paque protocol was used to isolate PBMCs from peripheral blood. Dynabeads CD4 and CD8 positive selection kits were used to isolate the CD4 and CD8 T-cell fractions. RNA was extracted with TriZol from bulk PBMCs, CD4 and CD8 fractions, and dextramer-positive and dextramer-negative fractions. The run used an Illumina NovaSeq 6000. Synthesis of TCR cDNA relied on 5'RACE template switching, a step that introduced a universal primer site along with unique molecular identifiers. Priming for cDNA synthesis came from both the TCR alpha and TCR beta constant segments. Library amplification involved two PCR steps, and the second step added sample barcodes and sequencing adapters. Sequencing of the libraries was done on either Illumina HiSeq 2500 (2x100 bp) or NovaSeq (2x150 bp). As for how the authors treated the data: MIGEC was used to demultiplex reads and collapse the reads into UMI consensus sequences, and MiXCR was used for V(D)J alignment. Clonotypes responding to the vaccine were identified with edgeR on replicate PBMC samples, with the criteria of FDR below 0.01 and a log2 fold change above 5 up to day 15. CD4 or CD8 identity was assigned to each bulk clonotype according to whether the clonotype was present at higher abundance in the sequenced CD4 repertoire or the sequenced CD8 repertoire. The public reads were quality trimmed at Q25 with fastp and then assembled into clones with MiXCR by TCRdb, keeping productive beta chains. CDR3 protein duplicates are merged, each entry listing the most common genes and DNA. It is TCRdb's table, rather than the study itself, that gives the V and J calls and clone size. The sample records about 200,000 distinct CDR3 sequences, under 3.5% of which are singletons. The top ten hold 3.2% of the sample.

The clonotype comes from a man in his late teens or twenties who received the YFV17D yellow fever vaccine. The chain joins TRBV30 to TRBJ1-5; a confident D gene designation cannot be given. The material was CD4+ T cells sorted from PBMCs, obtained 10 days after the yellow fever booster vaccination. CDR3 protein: CAWSWQGNQPQHF. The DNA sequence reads TGTGCCTGGAGTTGGCAGGGCAATCAGCCCCAGCATTTT. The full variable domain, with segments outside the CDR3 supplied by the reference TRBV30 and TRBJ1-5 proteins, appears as SQTIHQWPATLVQPVGSPLSLECTVEGTSNPNLYWYRQAAGRGLQLLFYSVGIGQISSEVPQNLSASRPQDRQFILSSKKLLLSDSGFYLCAWSWQGNQPQHFGDGTRLSIL.